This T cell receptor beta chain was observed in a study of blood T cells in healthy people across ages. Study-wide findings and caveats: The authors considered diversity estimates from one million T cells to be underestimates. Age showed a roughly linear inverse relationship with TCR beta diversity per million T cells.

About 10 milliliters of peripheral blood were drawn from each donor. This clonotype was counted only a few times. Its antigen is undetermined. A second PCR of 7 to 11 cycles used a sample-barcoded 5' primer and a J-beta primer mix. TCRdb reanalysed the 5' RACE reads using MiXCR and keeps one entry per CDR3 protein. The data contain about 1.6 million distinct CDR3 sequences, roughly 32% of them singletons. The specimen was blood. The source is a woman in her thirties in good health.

CDR3 in DNA: TGCAGCGCTGGGGGGGGCGGCTACACCTTC. Its protein is CSAGGGGYTF. This chain uses TRBV29-1 with TRBJ1-2; weak D call: TRBD1 (6 bases). V lost 7 bases and J lost 8, with 11 bases in between. CDR3 size: 10 residues. Germline CDR1 SQVTM, CDR2 ANQGSEA.